This TCR beta chain was captured by sequencing in a study of blood T cell repertoires in COVID-19. Study summary: Specimens from acute and convalescent COVID-19 originated in the United States, Italy and Spain.

The table came from immunoSEQ multiplex PCR; TCRdb's copy has only in-frame clones and leaves some out. The table shows some 200,000 clones, with roughly 77% occurring only once. The germline V gene encodes CDR1 SGHRS and CDR2 YFSETQ. V dropped 5 bases and J dropped 11; count of bases not matched to a gene: 5. This CDR3 spans 13 amino acids. Enrolled through a virtual design, the participants were between 18 and 89 years of age and came from some 25 US areas. Sequenced sample: PBMCs or T cells enriched from blood (not recorded which). The sequence was obtained from a man in his forties who had recovered from COVID-19. J is TRBJ1-6 and V is TRBV5-1; 9 nucleotides agree with TRBD1. The CDR3 here is CASRTQGATPLHF. CDR3 DNA sequence: TGCGCCAGCAGAACACAGGGGGCTACACCCCTCCACTTT.